A selection of T cell receptor beta chains follows, all from one sample in a study of cytomegalovirus exposure and HLA in healthy donors. Profiling relied on immunoSEQ multiplex PCR, and the TCRdb table lists in-frame clones only, not all of them. Found here are 100,000 to 150,000 clones, roughly 86% of them singletons; the top ten hold 1.8%. Sequenced sample: PBMCs. Receptors originate from a man aged 18 to 30 in good health and CMV-seronegative. Each CDR3 is given with its conserved first and last residue. The D gene is left open where the match is weak. Size tells how often a clone was seen (once, few, many) or the class of an expanded clone, and some rows leave it out.

size	D	length	V	J	DNA	CDR3
-	TRBD1	11	TRBV6-1	TRBJ2-7	TGTGCCAGCAGTGTGCAGGGGGCGGAGTACTTC	CASSVQGAEYF
few	TRBD1	14	TRBV4-3	TRBJ2-2	TGCGCCAGCAGCCGGACAGGGAACACCGGGGAGCTGTTTTTT	CASSRTGNTGELFF
once	TRBD2	14	TRBV15	TRBJ2-3	TGTGCCACCAGCTCCAGCGGGGCGGGGGGTACGCAGTATTTT	CATSSSGAGGTQYF
once	-	16	TRBV9	TRBJ2-5	TGTGCCAGCAGCCTAGACCAGGGGGGACTGAAAGAGACCCAGTACTTC	CASSLDQGGLKETQYF
-	-	12	TRBV27	TRBJ1-2	TGTGCCAGCAGTTTAGGCGGGGATGGCTACACCTTC	CASSLGGDGYTF
-	-	12	TRBV7-9	TRBJ2-1	TGTGCCAGCAGCCTGGGCAGCAATGAGCAGTTCTTC	CASSLGSNEQFF
few	-	13	TRBV7-6	TRBJ2-7	TGTGCCAGCAGCTTAGCCAGTTCCTACGAGCAGTACTTC	CASSLASSYEQYF
-	-	13	TRBV7-7	TRBJ2-3	TGTGCCAGCAGTTGGAGGGCAGTTGATACGCAGTATTTT	CASSWRAVDTQYF
-	TRBD1	14	TRBV5-6	TRBJ1-1	TGTGCCAGCAGCTTGGGAACAGGGGGCACTGAAGCTTTCTTT	CASSLGTGGTEAFF
-	TRBD2	16	TRBV4-1	TRBJ2-5	TGCGCCAGCAGCCAACAGCGGGGGGAAATACAAGAGACCCAGTACTTC	CASSQQRGEIQETQYF
-	TRBD1	16	TRBV28	TRBJ1-3	TGTGCCAGCAGCCAGTCCGGGACAGCTTTTGGAAACACCATATATTTT	CASSQSGTAFGNTIYF
-	TRBD2	15	TRBV9	TRBJ2-1	TGTGCCAGCAGCATCCGGGACTATTACTACAATGAGCAGTTCTTC	CASSIRDYYYNEQFF
-	TRBD2	16	TRBV5-1	TRBJ2-2	TGCGCCAGCAGCTTGTATGCCGGACTAGACACCGGGGAGCTGTTTTTT	CASSLYAGLDTGELFF
-	TRBD2	13	TRBV9	TRBJ2-3	TGTGCCAGCAGCGACCGAGCGGGGGATACGCAGTATTTT	CASSDRAGDTQYF
-	-	14	TRBV7-2	TRBJ1-6	TGTGCCAGCAGCTTGGTAGGGAGAAATTCACCCCTCCACTTT	CASSLVGRNSPLHF
-	-	16	TRBV15	TRBJ2-3	TGTGCCACCAGCAGAGAGAAGCGACCTAGCACAGATACGCAGTATTTT	CATSREKRPSTDTQYF
once	-	15	TRBV2	TRBJ2-5	TGTGCCAGTTGGAACAGGGTCATTGCTCAAGAGACCCAGTACTTC	CASWNRVIAQETQYF
-	-	15	TRBV7-8	TRBJ1-5	TGTGCCAGCAGCTTAGCTGGGGGCGGGAGACTACCCCAGCATTTT	CASSLAGGGRLPQHF
-	TRBD1	17	TRBV5-1	TRBJ2-7	TGCGCCAGCAGCTTGGGCGGGACAGGGGCCGTCTACTACGAGCAGTACTTC	CASSLGGTGAVYYEQYF
-	-	17	TRBV15	TRBJ1-5	TGTGCCACCAGCAGAGTTGACTCCTATAAGGTCAATCAGCCCCAGCATTTT	CATSRVDSYKVNQPQHF
-	TRBD1	13	TRBV5-1	TRBJ1-1	TGCGCCAGCAGCGGCGGGACAGCCACTGAAGCTTTCTTT	CASSGGTATEAFF
few	TRBD1	15	TRBV6-4	TRBJ1-2	TGTGCCAGCAGTCCCGGGACAGGTTCTAACTATGGCTACACCTTC	CASSPGTGSNYGYTF
-	TRBD1	18	TRBV5-4	TRBJ2-6	TGTGCCAGCAGCTCAGTGGGACAGGCAAGCTCTGGGGCCAACGTCCTGACTTTC	CASSSVGQASSGANVLTF
-	TRBD1	17	TRBV11-2	TRBJ1-2	TGTGCCAGCAGCCTTGGGACAGGGGGCGATTTTTCCTATGGCTACACCTTC	CASSLGTGGDFSYGYTF
-	-	13	TRBV6-1	TRBJ2-7	TGTGCCAGCAGGACCGGGACTGTCTACGAGCAGTACTTC	CASRTGTVYEQYF
-	TRBD1	20	TRBV5-1	TRBJ2-2	TGCGCCAGCAGCTTAATGTTGGGACAGGGGGTGAAAATTAACACCGGGGAGCTGTTTTTT	CASSLMLGQGVKINTGELFF
-	TRBD2	14	TRBV6-4	TRBJ2-3	TGTGCCAGCAGTGACAGCGGGGGCACAGATACGCAGTATTTT	CASSDSGGTDTQYF
-	TRBD1	14	TRBV27	TRBJ2-7	TGTGCCAGCAGTTTCAGGGGGCCCACCTACGAGCAGTACTTC	CASSFRGPTYEQYF
-	TRBD1	18	TRBV11-1	TRBJ2-7	TGTGCCAGCAGCTTAGCCCGGACAGGGGGGGTTAGACCCTACGAGCAGTACTTC	CASSLARTGGVRPYEQYF
-	-	15	TRBV19	TRBJ1-5	TGTGCCAGTACCCCCACAGGGATTAGCAATCAGCCCCAGCATTTT	CASTPTGISNQPQHF
few	TRBD1	15	TRBV6-5	TRBJ1-1	TGTGCCAGCAGCTCCTTTTGGACAGGGAACACTGAAGCTTTCTTT	CASSSFWTGNTEAFF